The rows below give T cell receptor beta chains drawn from one sample of a study of T cell responses to AZD1222 COVID-19 vaccine. Using immunoSEQ multiplex PCR, the repertoire was profiled, and TCRdb retains in-frame clones only, with some absent. The sample has 140,000 to 150,000 clones; roughly nine tenths are singletons. Here the sequenced sample was peripheral blood, taken on day 0 of AZD1222 vaccination. The receptors originated from an adult in good health. Both conserved end residues are part of each CDR3. Fields, in order: CDR3 length, D gene, clone size, V gene, J gene, CDR3 protein, CDR3 DNA. D genes are given only for firm matches. Clone size is given for some rows only: seen once, a few or many times, or a class if the clone is expanded.

14	TRBD2	-	TRBV6-6	TRBJ2-7	CASSRLAGTYEQYF	TGTGCCAGCAGTCGACTAGCGGGGACCTACGAGCAGTACTTC
15	-	-	TRBV7-2	TRBJ1-1	CASSLQQASSTEAFF	TGTGCCAGCAGCTTACAACAGGCGTCGAGCACTGAAGCTTTCTTT
14	TRBD1	-	TRBV5-4	TRBJ1-4	CASSTGTAVEKLFF	TGTGCCAGCAGCACCGGGACAGCCGTTGAAAAACTGTTTTTT
15	-	-	TRBV9	TRBJ2-5	CASSVQTAAQETQYF	TGTGCCAGCAGCGTACAGACAGCCGCACAAGAGACCCAGTACTTC
17	-	once	TRBV3-1/TRBV3-2	TRBJ1-6	CASSLTQTVLYNSPLHF	TGTGCCAGCAGCCTCACTCAGACCGTCCTATATAATTCACCCCTCCACTTT
14	-	-	TRBV7-2	TRBJ2-2	CASSRTRNTGELFF	TGTGCCAGCAGCCGGACCCGGAACACCGGGGAGCTGTTTTTT
15	-	-	TRBV2	TRBJ2-3	CASRKTAGWADTQYF	TGTGCCAGCAGAAAGACAGCCGGGTGGGCAGATACGCAGTATTTT
16	-	-	TRBV7-2	TRBJ1-2	CASSLGPMAANYGYTF	TGTGCCAGCAGCTTAGGGCCTATGGCAGCTAACTATGGCTACACCTTC
15	TRBD1	once	TRBV5-4	TRBJ1-2	CASTAGQGTEYGYTF	TGTGCCAGCACCGCAGGACAGGGAACGGAATATGGCTACACCTTC
15	-	-	TRBV18	TRBJ1-4	CASSRPGGPNEKLFF	TGTGCCAGCTCCCGGCCGGGGGGGCCTAATGAAAAACTGTTTTTT
14	-	-	TRBV6-5	TRBJ1-5	CATSGGQGNQPQHF	TGTGCCACCTCCGGAGGGCAGGGCAATCAGCCCCAGCATTTT
14	-	-	TRBV5-4	TRBJ1-2	CASSLWGRGTGYTF	TGTGCCAGCAGTCTCTGGGGTCGGGGTACTGGCTACACCTTC
14	-	-	TRBV18	TRBJ1-5	CASSPGGRNQPQHF	TGTGCCAGCTCCCCGGGGGGACGGAATCAGCCCCAGCATTTT
12	-	once	TRBV2	TRBJ1-1	CASSDSHTEAFF	TGTGCCAGCAGTGACAGTCACACTGAAGCTTTCTTT